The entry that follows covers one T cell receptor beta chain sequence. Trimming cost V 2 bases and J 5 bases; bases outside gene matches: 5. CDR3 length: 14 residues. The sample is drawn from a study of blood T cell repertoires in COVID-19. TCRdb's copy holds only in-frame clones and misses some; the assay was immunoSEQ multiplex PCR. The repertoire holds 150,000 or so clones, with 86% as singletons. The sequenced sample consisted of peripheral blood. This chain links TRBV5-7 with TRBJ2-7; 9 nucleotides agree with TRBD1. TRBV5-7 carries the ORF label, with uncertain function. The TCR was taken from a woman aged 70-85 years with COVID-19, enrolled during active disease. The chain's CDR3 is CASSFTGGLDEQYF. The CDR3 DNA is TGTGCCAGCAGCTTTACAGGGGGCTTGGACGAGCAGTACTTC.